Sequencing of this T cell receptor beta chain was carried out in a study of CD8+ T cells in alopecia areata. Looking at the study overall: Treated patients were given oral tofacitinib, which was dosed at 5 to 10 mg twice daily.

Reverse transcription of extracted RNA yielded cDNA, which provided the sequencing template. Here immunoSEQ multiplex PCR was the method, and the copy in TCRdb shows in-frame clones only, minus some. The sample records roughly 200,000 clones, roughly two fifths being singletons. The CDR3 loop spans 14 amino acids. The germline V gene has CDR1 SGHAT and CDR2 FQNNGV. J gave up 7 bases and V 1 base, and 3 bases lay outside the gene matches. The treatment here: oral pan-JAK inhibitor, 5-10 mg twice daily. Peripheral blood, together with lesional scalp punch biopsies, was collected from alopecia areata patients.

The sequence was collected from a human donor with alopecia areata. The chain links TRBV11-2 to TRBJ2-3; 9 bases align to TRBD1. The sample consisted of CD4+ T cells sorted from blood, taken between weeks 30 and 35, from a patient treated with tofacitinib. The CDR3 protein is CASSLGGQGNTQYF. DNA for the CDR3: TGTGCCAGCAGCTTAGGGGGACAGGGCAATACGCAGTATTTT.